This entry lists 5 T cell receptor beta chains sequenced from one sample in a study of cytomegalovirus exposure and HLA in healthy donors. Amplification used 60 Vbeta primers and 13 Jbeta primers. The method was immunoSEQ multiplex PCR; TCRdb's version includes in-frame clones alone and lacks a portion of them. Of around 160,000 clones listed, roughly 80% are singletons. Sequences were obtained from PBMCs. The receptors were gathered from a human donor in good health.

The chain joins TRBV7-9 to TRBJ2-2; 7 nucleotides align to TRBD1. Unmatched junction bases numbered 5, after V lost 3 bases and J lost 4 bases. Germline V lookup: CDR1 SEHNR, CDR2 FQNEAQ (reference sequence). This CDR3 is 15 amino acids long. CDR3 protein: CASSFQGVRTGELFF. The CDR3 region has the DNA TGTGCCAGCAGCTTCCAGGGGGTTCGCACCGGGGAGCTGTTTTTT.

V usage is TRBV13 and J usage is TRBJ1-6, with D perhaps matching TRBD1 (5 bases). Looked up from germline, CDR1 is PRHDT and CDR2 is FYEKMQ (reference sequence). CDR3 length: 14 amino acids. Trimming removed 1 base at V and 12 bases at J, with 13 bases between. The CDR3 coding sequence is TGTGCCAGCAGCTTAGCCCAGGGAAGGGAACCCCTCCACTTT. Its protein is CASSLAQGREPLHF.

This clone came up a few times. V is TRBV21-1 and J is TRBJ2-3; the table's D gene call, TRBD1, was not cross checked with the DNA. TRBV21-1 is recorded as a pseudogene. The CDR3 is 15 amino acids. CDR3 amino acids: CASTSRGQGRVTQYF. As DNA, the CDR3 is TGTGCCAGCACATCAAGGGGACAGGGGAGAGTTACGCAGTATTTT.

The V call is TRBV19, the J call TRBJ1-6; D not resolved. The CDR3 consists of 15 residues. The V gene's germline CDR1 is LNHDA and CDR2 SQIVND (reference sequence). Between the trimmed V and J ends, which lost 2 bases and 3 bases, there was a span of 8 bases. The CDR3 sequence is CASSISGFYNSPLHF. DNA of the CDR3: TGTGCCAGTAGTATATCTGGCTTCTATAATTCACCCCTCCACTTT.

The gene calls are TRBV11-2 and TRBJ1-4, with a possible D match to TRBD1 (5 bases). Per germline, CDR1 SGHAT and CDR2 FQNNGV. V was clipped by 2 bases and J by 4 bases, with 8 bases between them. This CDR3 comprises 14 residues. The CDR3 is CASSLSRVNEKLFF. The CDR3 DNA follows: TGTGCCAGCAGCTTATCCAGGGTTAATGAAAAACTGTTTTTT.